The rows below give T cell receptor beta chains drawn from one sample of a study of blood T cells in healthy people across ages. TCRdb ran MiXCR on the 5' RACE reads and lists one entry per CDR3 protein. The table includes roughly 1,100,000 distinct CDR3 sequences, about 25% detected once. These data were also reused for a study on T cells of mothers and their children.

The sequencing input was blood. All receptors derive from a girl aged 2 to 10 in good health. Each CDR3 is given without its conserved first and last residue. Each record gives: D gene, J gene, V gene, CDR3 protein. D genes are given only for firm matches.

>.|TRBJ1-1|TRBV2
ASSEVGEWSEAF
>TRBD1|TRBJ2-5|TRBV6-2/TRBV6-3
ASSKNAGTGDVETQY
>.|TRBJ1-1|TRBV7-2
ASSPQQSEAF
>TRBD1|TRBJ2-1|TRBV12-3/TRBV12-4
ASSNRGISYNEQF
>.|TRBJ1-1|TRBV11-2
ASSSGAEAF
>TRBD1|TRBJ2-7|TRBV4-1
ASSQEGTGLYEQY
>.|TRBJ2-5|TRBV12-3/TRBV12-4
ASSLAQGFRQETQY
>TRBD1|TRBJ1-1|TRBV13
ASSLMNRGTEAF
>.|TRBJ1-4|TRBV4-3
ASSQEASTNEKLF
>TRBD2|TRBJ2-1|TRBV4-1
ASSQVAGVVYNEQF
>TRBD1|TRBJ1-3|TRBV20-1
SARPPTGLGNTIY
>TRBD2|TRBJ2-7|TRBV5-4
ASSFWTSAGEQY
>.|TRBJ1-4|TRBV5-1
ASKVGRIKDEKLF
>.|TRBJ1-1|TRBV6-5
ASSYRGLNTEAF
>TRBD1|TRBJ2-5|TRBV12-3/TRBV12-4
ASSAGQGGIETQY
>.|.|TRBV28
ASSLVLLKGYEQY
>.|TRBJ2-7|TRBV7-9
ASSLDTGIQY